Given below is one T cell receptor beta chain in context. Its cognate antigen is unknown. PCR was performed a second time for about 7 to 12 cycles using a sample-barcoded 5' primer and a J-beta primer mix. MiXCR, run by TCRdb on the 5' RACE reads, gives a single entry per CDR3 protein. The repertoire holds 1.5 million to 2 million distinct CDR3 sequences, approximately 40% seen once, with roughly 23% in the top ten. These data come from a study of blood T cells in healthy people across ages. The germline V gene encodes CDR1 SGHTA and CDR2 FQGNSA. Trimming removed 3 bases from V and 6 bases from J; junction bases left unmatched: 14. The CDR3 consists of 17 residues. Study conclusions and caveats: Both higher diversity and more naive CD4+ cells marked long-lived donors when set against aged donors. It was not possible, with unsorted PBMCs, to conclusively compare naive and antigen-experienced cells. Not knowing donor CMV status may have confounded expanded clonotype changes.

Material: blood. The chain combines TRBV7-2 with TRBJ2-3; 8 nucleotides line up with TRBD2. This receptor was obtained from a human donor in good health. In DNA form, the CDR3 reads TGTGCCAGCAGCTTGGGAAGAGCGGGGGAGATCCCCGATACGCAGTATTTT. Its protein product is CASSLGRAGEIPDTQYF.